Sequencing of this T cell receptor (beta chain) was carried out in a study of T cells in Graves' hyperthyroidism and ophthalmopathy. Findings of the study overall: Most clonotypes expanded in thyroid above 0.001 were likewise present in blood.

Template material for amplifying TCR beta CDR3 regions consisted of RNA transcripts. TCR CDR3 underwent first-round RT-PCR with the HTBI primer set. One entry per CDR3 protein results from TCRdb running MiXCR on the multiplex PCR reads. The sample yields hundreds of thousands of distinct CDR3 sequences, 13% to 15% seen once. Ten or more counts support this clonotype. Its antigen is still unknown. In germline, CDR1 is KGHSH, CDR2 LQKENI. This CDR3 region has 17 residues. J gave up 6 bases and V 3 bases, and 15 bases lay outside the gene matches. The chain combines TRBV18 with TRBJ2-5; 8 nucleotides align to TRBD2. The sample comprised blood. This receptor was obtained from a woman between 50 and 59 years old with Graves' ophthalmopathy. Written as DNA, the CDR3 is TGTGCCAGCTCACCCCGGACTAGCCCAGAGGGCCAGAAGACCCAGTACTTC. It specifies CASSPRTSPEGQKTQYF.